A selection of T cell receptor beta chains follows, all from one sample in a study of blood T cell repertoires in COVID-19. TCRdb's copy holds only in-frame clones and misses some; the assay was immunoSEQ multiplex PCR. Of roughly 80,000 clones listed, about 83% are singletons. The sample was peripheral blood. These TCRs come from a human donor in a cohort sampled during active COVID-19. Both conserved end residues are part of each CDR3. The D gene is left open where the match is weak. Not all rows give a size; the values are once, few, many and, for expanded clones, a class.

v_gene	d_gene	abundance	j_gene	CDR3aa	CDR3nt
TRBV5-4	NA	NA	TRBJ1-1	CASSAAGAGGTEAFF	TGTGCCAGCAGCGCGGCGGGGGCGGGGGGCACTGAAGCTTTCTTT
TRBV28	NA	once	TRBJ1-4	CASSSPQGINEKLFF	TGTGCCAGCAGTTCCCCACAGGGAATTAATGAAAAACTGTTTTTT
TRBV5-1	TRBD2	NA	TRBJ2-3	CASSDQRGGRADTQYF	TGCGCCAGCAGCGATCAGCGGGGGGGCCGCGCAGATACGCAGTATTTT
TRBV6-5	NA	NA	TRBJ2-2	CASSPVRDGELFF	TGTGCCAGCAGTCCCGTCCGGGACGGGGAGCTGTTTTTT
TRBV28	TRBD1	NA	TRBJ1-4	CASSEQGDEKLFF	TGTGCCAGCAGTGAACAGGGGGACGAAAAACTGTTTTTT
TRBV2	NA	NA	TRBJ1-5	CASRGQGSQPQHF	TGTGCCAGCAGAGGGCAGGGAAGCCAGCCCCAGCATTTT
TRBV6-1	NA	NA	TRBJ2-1	CASSASTGALGGNEQFF	TGTGCCAGCAGTGCCTCGACGGGAGCCCTTGGGGGCAATGAGCAGTTCTTC
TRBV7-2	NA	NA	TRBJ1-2	CASSAGGSEGYTF	TGTGCCAGCAGCGCCGGGGGGTCGGAAGGCTACACCTTC
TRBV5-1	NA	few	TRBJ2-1	CASSLDRVGGEQFF	TGCGCCAGCAGCTTGGACAGGGTCGGCGGTGAGCAGTTCTTC
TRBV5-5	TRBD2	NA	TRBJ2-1	CASSLGGGRENYNEQFF	TGTGCCAGCAGTCTTGGCGGGGGACGTGAGAACTACAATGAGCAGTTCTTC
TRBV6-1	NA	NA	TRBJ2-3	CASSENEGAGGRDTDTQYF	TGTGCCAGCAGTGAAAACGAGGGCGCAGGAGGACGGGATACAGATACGCAGTATTTT
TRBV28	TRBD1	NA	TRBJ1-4	CASGPTGGLEKLFF	TGTGCCAGCGGACCGACAGGGGGACTTGAAAAACTGTTTTTT
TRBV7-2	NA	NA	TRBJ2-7	CASSLGVGSYEQYF	TGTGCCAGCAGCTTAGGGGTCGGGAGCTACGAGCAGTACTTC
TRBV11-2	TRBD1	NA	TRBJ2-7	CASNRGASYEQYF	TGTGCCAGCAACAGGGGGGCCTCCTACGAGCAGTACTTC
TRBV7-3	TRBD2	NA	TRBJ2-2	CASSRRVAGGGGELFF	TGTGCCAGCAGCCGGCGGGTAGCGGGGGGCGGCGGGGAGCTGTTTTTT
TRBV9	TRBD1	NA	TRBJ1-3	CASSVAGDRGRSGNTIYF	TGTGCCAGCAGCGTAGCTGGGGACAGGGGGCGTTCTGGAAACACCATATATTTT
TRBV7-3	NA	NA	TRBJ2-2	CASSLQGLGELFF	TGTGCCAGCAGCTTACAGGGTTTGGGGGAGCTGTTTTTT
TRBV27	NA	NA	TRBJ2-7	CASGGTPSAEQYF	TGTGCCAGCGGGGGTACCCCTAGCGCCGAGCAGTACTTC
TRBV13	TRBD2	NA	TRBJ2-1	CASSLIAGDYNEQFF	TGTGCCAGCAGCTTGATAGCGGGAGACTACAATGAGCAGTTCTTC
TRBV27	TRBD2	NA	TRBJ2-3	CASSPGLADPTDTQYF	TGTGCCAGCAGCCCGGGACTAGCGGATCCCACAGATACGCAGTATTTT
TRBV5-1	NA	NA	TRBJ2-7	CASRPTSSIYEQYF	TGCGCCAGCCGTCCTACTAGTAGTATCTACGAGCAGTACTTC
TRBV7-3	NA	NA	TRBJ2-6	CASSLKAAQGAVGANVLTF	TGTGCCAGCAGCTTAAAAGCGGCACAGGGCGCGGTGGGGGCCAACGTCCTGACTTTC
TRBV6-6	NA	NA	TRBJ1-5	CASSTPTGVNQPQHF	TGTGCCAGCAGTACCCCTACCGGGGTCAATCAGCCCCAGCATTTT
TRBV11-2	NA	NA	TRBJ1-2	CASSLEGAGYTF	TGTGCCAGCAGCTTAGAGGGGGCTGGCTACACCTTC
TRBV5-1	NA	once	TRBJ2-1	CASSRARAQLPHNEQFF	TGCGCCAGCAGCCGGGCGAGGGCCCAACTACCCCACAATGAGCAGTTCTTC
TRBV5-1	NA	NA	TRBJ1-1	CASSSPGQNTEAFF	TGCGCCAGCAGTAGTCCGGGACAGAACACTGAAGCTTTCTTT
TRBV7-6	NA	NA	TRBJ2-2	CASSANRGTGELFF	TGTGCCAGCAGCGCGAACCGGGGGACCGGGGAGCTGTTTTTT
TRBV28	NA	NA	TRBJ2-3	CASSFQGRSTDTQYF	TGTGCCAGCAGTTTCCAGGGTCGCAGCACAGATACGCAGTATTTT
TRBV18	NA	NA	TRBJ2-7	CASSPVQGSEQYF	TGTGCCAGCTCACCCGTACAGGGTTCCGAGCAGTACTTC
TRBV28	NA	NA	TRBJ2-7	CASSSTGGPSYEQYF	TGTGCCAGCAGTTCCACGGGGGGCCCCTCCTACGAGCAGTACTTC
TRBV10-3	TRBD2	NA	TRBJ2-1	CAIAGTNTDEQFF	TGTGCCATAGCCGGGACTAACACCGATGAGCAGTTCTTC
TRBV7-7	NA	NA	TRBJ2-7	CASSLDREGEQYF	TGTGCCAGCAGCCTGGACAGGGAGGGAGAGCAGTACTTC
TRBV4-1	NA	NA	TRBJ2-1	CASSHPPDSGLYNEQFF	TGCGCCAGCAGCCACCCACCCGATAGCGGACTCTACAATGAGCAGTTCTTC
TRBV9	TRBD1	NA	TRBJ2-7	CASSRTGTGGEQYF	TGTGCCAGCAGTAGGACCGGGACAGGGGGCGAGCAGTACTTC
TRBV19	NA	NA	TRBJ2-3	CASVLSGLSTDTQYF	TGTGCCAGTGTTCTAAGCGGACTTAGCACAGATACGCAGTATTTT
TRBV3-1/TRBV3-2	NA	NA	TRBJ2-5	CASSQVRAETQYF	TGTGCCAGCAGCCAAGTCAGGGCAGAGACCCAGTACTTC
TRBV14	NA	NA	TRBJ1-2	CASSQDRRDYGYTF	TGTGCCAGCAGCCAAGATCGCAGGGACTATGGCTACACCTTC
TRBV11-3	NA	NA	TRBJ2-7	CASSLGQGNSYEQYF	TGTGCCAGCAGCTTAGGCCAGGGTAACTCCTACGAGCAGTACTTC
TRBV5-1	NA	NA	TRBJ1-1	CASSWGAEAFF	TGCGCCAGCAGCTGGGGAGCTGAAGCTTTCTTT
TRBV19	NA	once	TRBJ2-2	CASGPPGFGDGGGELFF	TGTGCCAGTGGCCCCCCGGGGTTTGGGGACGGAGGGGGGGAGCTGTTTTTT
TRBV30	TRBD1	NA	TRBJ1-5	CACAQGKGNQPQHF	TGTGCCTGTGCACAGGGGAAGGGCAATCAGCCCCAGCATTTT
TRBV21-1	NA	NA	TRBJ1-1	CASSTRPQGLTEAFF	TGTGCCAGCAGCACCAGACCACAGGGTTTAACTGAAGCTTTCTTT
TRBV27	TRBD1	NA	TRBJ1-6	CASRIHSTGANSPLHF	TGTGCCAGCAGGATCCACTCGACAGGGGCGAATTCACCCCTCCACTTT
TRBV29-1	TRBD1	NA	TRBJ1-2	CSVVPTGGWYGYTF	TGCAGCGTTGTCCCCACAGGGGGCTGGTATGGCTACACCTTC
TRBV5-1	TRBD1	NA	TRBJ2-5	CASSDGQGRPQETQYF	TGCGCCAGCAGTGACGGACAGGGCCGCCCTCAAGAGACCCAGTACTTC